This T cell receptor beta chain was found in a study of Ad26.COV2.S vaccination and SARS-CoV-2 variants (dated by TCRdb to about 2021). Describing the broader study: TCRbeta repertoire sequencing served as the tool for gauging how specific and how broad the SARS-CoV-2-reactive T cell receptors were following Ad26.COV2.S vaccination. The TCR-sequenced set comprised approximately 32 samples: approximately 19 Ad26.COV2.S vaccine recipients, 5 placebo recipients and 8 SARS-CoV-2 convalescent individuals. What the research found in general, with its limitations: Substantial breadth of spike-specific CD8+ and CD4+ T cell responses was reported after vaccination. The authors noted that total T cell responses may have been underestimated by the TCR breadth and depth analyses. Comparable non-spike TCR breadth was observed between vaccine and placebo recipients, consistent with only spike being contained in the vaccine. Compared with placebo recipients, Ad26.COV2.S recipients showed higher spike-specific TCR breadth (P = 0.0014).

Comment on this clone: The antigen it recognizes is unknown. The record has no base qualities; no much larger clone is one base away.

Including the terminal cysteine and phenylalanine, the CDR3 comprises 15 residues. Just the 45-base CDR3 DNA is kept, in frame starting at base 1. Reading the germline V gene gives CDR1 MNHEY and CDR2 SVGAGI. Unmatched junction bases come to 9, with V trimmed by 7 bases and J by 0 bases. The immunoSEQ Assay was the method used to sequence TCRbeta CDR3 regions. After extraction, genomic DNA underwent amplification by bias-controlled multiplex PCR, followed by high-throughput sequencing. In the authors' own workflow: To quantify the absolute abundance of every unique TCRbeta CDR3 region, sequences were collapsed and filtered. T cell fraction was estimated by normalizing TCRbeta template counts to usable DNA, with usable DNA measured through amplification of reference genes found in all nucleated cells. Repertoire TCRs were annotated as SARS-CoV-2-specific by exact matching of V gene, CDR3 amino acid sequence and J gene to a known reactive TCR set. MIRA supplied the reference SARS-CoV-2 TCR set, which was filtered for enrichment in COVID-19-positive ImmuneCODE repertoires so that public or cross-reactive TCRs were removed. Using the MIRA antigens, annotated TCRs were further analysed by specific ORF or by position within an ORF. Breadth was defined as the number of annotated unique rearrangements divided by the total number of unique productive rearrangements, and depth was defined as the summed frequency of the annotated unique rearrangements. Two-sided Wilcoxon rank-sum tests were used to compare TCR breadth between groups. The immuneACCESS repertoire file appears here via TCRdb, limited to in-frame rearrangements. These files lack a portion of the clones; in checked studies, under half of the deficit traces to unresolved V genes, and the cause of the others is not known. For V, J and clone size, that table is used; D and trimming come from the DNA. For this sample there are around 350,000 clones; about 92% appear just once. The ten largest clones represent 3.5% to 4.5% of the sample.

The time point label on this specimen signifies: individuals recovered from natural SARS-CoV-2 infection. This specimen consisted of peripheral blood, obtained after recovery from COVID-19. The sequence came from a human donor who had recovered from COVID-19. The receptor chain draws on TRBV6-5 and TRBJ2-7; TRBD1 agrees with 7 junctional bases. The nucleotide sequence is TGTGCCAGCAACCCCCCGGGACAGAACTCCTACGAGCAGTACTTC. This gives the protein CASNPPGQNSYEQYF.